This is a list of T cell receptor beta chains from one sample in a study of spatial heterogeneity in lung cancer. One entry per CDR3 protein, called by TCRdb with MiXCR from the 5' RACE reads. The sample contains about 13,000 distinct CDR3 sequences, over 3% of which appear only once. This specimen was lung tumor tissue, taken at surgery. All receptors come from a male donor with early-stage non-small cell lung cancer. Both conserved end residues are part of each CDR3. The D gene is left open where the match is weak. Clone size, where shown, is once, few, many, or a class for clones that have expanded.

CDR3 length	V gene	clone size	D gene	J gene	CDR3 DNA	CDR3 protein
15	TRBV7-6	many	-	TRBJ2-5	TGTGCCAGCAGCCCGACTAGGGCCCTACGAGAGACCCAGTACTTC	CASSPTRALRETQYF
14	TRBV2	-	-	TRBJ2-3	TGTGCCAGCATGGACGGGTTCAGCACAGATACGCAGTATTTT	CASMDGFSTDTQYF
12	TRBV20-1	many	-	TRBJ2-1	TGCAGTGCCCCGACTACGTACAATGAGCAGTTCTTC	CSAPTTYNEQFF
17	TRBV7-2	few	TRBD2	TRBJ2-3	TGTGCCAGCAGCTTAAGGTCGGAGCGGGGGGGGGTAGATACGCAGTATTTT	CASSLRSERGGVDTQYF
15	TRBV20-1	many	-	TRBJ1-1	TGCAGTGCTAGAGATCAAGAAGACCTGAACACTGAAGCTTTCTTT	CSARDQEDLNTEAFF
14	TRBV4-1	many	TRBD1	TRBJ1-1	TGCGCCAGCAGGCAACAGGGGTTGGGCACTGAAGCTTTCTTT	CASRQQGLGTEAFF
14	TRBV20-1	many	-	TRBJ2-3	TGCAGTGCCCGGCGGACACAGGGCTCAGATACGCAGTATTTT	CSARRTQGSDTQYF
14	TRBV18	many	-	TRBJ1-2	TGTGCCAGCTCACCACCGGCAAGCACCGATGGCTACACCTTC	CASSPPASTDGYTF
14	TRBV7-9	-	TRBD1	TRBJ2-7	TGTGCCAGCAGCTTGACAGGGGGATTGGACGAGCAGTACTTC	CASSLTGGLDEQYF
14	TRBV20-1	many	-	TRBJ1-2	TGCAGTGCTAGAGACCCGGCGTCCTCCAGATTGGGCACCTTC	CSARDPASSRLGTF
13	TRBV7-2	many	-	TRBJ2-7	TGTGCCAGCAGCCTTGACTGGGAAGGAGGGCAGTACTTC	CASSLDWEGGQYF
13	TRBV20-1	many	TRBD1	TRBJ2-5	TGCAGTGCTACCTGGACAGGGCAAGAGACCCAGTACTTC	CSATWTGQETQYF
11	TRBV20-1	many	TRBD2	TRBJ2-3	TGCAGTGCTAGGCTAGCGGGCAGTGCCATTTTT	CSARLAGSAIF
15	TRBV9	many	TRBD2	TRBJ2-7	TGTGCCAGCAGCCCTCGACTAGCGGGATCCTACGAGCAGTACTTC	CASSPRLAGSYEQYF
17	TRBV20-1	many	-	TRBJ1-2	TGCAGTGCTAGAGTTCCTGGGGGCCAGGGAGGAGGGAGTGGCTACACCTTC	CSARVPGGQGGGSGYTF
13	TRBV7-2	-	-	TRBJ1-3	TGTGCCAGCAGCCAGACGAAAAGAAACACCATATATTTT	CASSQTKRNTIYF
13	TRBV4-1	many	-	TRBJ1-1	TGCGCCAGCAGCCAAGAGCCAGGGGAGGAAGCTTTCTTT	CASSQEPGEEAFF
15	TRBV20-1	-	TRBD1	TRBJ2-4	TGCAGTGCTAGTGAGGGACAGGGTGCCAAAAACATTCAGTACTTC	CSASEGQGAKNIQYF
15	TRBV30	many	TRBD1	TRBJ1-2	TGTGCCTGGACTCCCGGGACAGTTCATAACTATGGCTACACCTTC	CAWTPGTVHNYGYTF
14	TRBV20-1	medium-sized	TRBD1	TRBJ2-3	TGCAGTGCTAGAGGACAGGGGGCTTCAGATACGCAGTATTTT	CSARGQGASDTQYF
14	TRBV20-1	many	-	TRBJ2-1	TGCAGTGCTGAAGAGGAAAGCTCCTACAATGAGCAGTTCTTC	CSAEEESSYNEQFF
15	TRBV20-1	many	-	TRBJ1-5	TGCAGTGCTGGGGGGGGGGGGCTTCTCAATCAGCCCCAGCATTTT	CSAGGGGLLNQPQHF
16	TRBV9	many	TRBD1	TRBJ1-2	TGTGCCAGCAGCCCCAGCACCCCAGGGGGCTTTACTGGCTACACCTTC	CASSPSTPGGFTGYTF
16	TRBV12-3/TRBV12-4	many	TRBD1	TRBJ1-2	TGTGCCAGCAGTCCCGACAGGGGGCGCGTTAACTATGGCTACACCTTC	CASSPDRGRVNYGYTF
14	TRBV7-2	medium-sized	TRBD2	TRBJ2-1	TGTGCCAGTCTTAGCGGGAGGGCCACGGATGAGCAGTTCTTC	CASLSGRATDEQFF
13	TRBV29-1	few	TRBD1	TRBJ1-1	TGCAGCGGTGGGACAGGATGGAACACTGAAGCTTTCTTT	CSGGTGWNTEAFF
18	TRBV4-3	many	-	TRBJ2-6	TGCGCCAGCAGCCAAGATCGCCTCGGAGGGTGGGGGGCCAACGTCCTGACTTTC	CASSQDRLGGWGANVLTF
15	TRBV7-3	many	-	TRBJ1-2	TGTGCCAGCAGCTTAACGGTCGCGAACAGGGCTGGCTACACCTTC	CASSLTVANRAGYTF
16	TRBV3-1	many	TRBD2	TRBJ2-1	TGTGCCAGCAGCCCTAAAAGCGGGGGCACATACAATGAGCAGTTCTTC	CASSPKSGGTYNEQFF
16	TRBV7-8	medium-sized	TRBD2	TRBJ2-3	TGTGCCAGCAGCTTAGATGGCGGGGGGGCCACAGATACGCAGTATTTT	CASSLDGGGATDTQYF
15	TRBV20-1	many	TRBD2	TRBJ2-1	TGCAGTGCTAGAGATGGGCGGGGGACGTACAATGAGCAGTTCTTC	CSARDGRGTYNEQFF
16	TRBV7-2	many	TRBD1	TRBJ1-1	TGTGCCAGCAGCCCGACAGGGGGGATGAAGGACACTGAAGCTTTCTTT	CASSPTGGMKDTEAFF
16	TRBV5-1	few	TRBD2	TRBJ2-5	TGCGCCAGCAGTTGGGGTAGCGGGAGTCCCCAAGAGACCCAGTACTTC	CASSWGSGSPQETQYF
14	TRBV27	medium-sized	-	TRBJ2-6	TGTGCCAGCGGTTACCTCTCTGGGGCCAACGTCCTGACTTTC	CASGYLSGANVLTF
14	TRBV6-6	medium-sized	-	TRBJ2-1	TGTGCCAGCACCCGCATGGGCAGTAGCAATGAGCAGTTCTTC	CASTRMGSSNEQFF
12	TRBV7-8	-	-	TRBJ1-1	TGTGCCAGCACCCGGGAGGGTACTGAAGCTTTCTTT	CASTREGTEAFF
15	TRBV3-1	many	TRBD2	TRBJ2-3	TGTGCCAGCAGCAGACGAACTAGCGTATCAGATACGCAGTATTTT	CASSRRTSVSDTQYF
11	TRBV20-1	many	-	TRBJ1-2	TGCAGTGGCAGCTCTAACTATGGCTACACCTTC	CSGSSNYGYTF
16	TRBV29-1	many	TRBD2	TRBJ2-1	TGCAGCGTTGAAGATGGCGGGGGGCGCTCCTACAATGAGCAGTTCTTC	CSVEDGGGRSYNEQFF
13	TRBV6-5	many	-	TRBJ1-1	TGTGCCAGCAACCTACAGGGAAGCACTGAAGCTTTCTTT	CASNLQGSTEAFF
14	TRBV27	-	-	TRBJ1-6	TGTGCCAGCAAACTACAGTTGGGCAATTCACCCCTCCACTTT	CASKLQLGNSPLHF
16	TRBV2	many	TRBD1	TRBJ1-5	TGTGCCAGCAGTGAGGGACAGGGGAATAGCAATCAGCCCCAGCATTTT	CASSEGQGNSNQPQHF
15	TRBV9	-	-	TRBJ2-7	TGTGCCAGCAGCGTAGGGGGGCGCGGGACCTACGAGCAGTACTTC	CASSVGGRGTYEQYF
11	TRBV6-6	many	-	TRBJ2-5	TGTGCCAGCAGTTACGATGAGACCCAGTACTTC	CASSYDETQYF
12	TRBV20-1	-	-	TRBJ2-7	TGCAGTGCGGGGGACCCTCGTCGGGAGCAGTACTTC	CSAGDPRREQYF
14	TRBV5-6	medium-sized	-	TRBJ1-2	TGTGCCAGCAGCTCGCCCTTATGGGACTATGGCTACACCTTC	CASSSPLWDYGYTF
17	TRBV20-1	medium-sized	TRBD1	TRBJ2-5	TGCAGTGCTAGCCGGGGACAGGGGCTCCCCTTCCAAGAGACCCAGTACTTC	CSASRGQGLPFQETQYF
12	TRBV20-1	many	-	TRBJ1-2	TGCAGTGCCGAGCAGGGGAACTATGGCTACACCTTC	CSAEQGNYGYTF
13	TRBV10-3	medium-sized	-	TRBJ1-2	TGTGCCACCCCTGGGGAGCAAGAAAATGGCTACACCTTC	CATPGEQENGYTF
15	TRBV14	few	-	TRBJ2-7	TGTGCCAGCAGCCAAGATCCCGGCGGATTGGGGGAGCAGTACTTC	CASSQDPGGLGEQYF
17	TRBV5-1	many	TRBD2	TRBJ2-3	TGCGCCAGCAGCCCACGGACTAGCGGGAGTAATACAGATACGCAGTATTTT	CASSPRTSGSNTDTQYF
12	TRBV11-2	many	-	TRBJ1-2	TGTGCCAGCAGCCCGACTGGCTATGGCTACACCTTC	CASSPTGYGYTF